These 25 T cell receptor beta chains originate from one sample sequenced in a study of regulatory T cells in long-lasting Graves disease. To make TCR beta libraries, researchers used iRepertoire HTBI primers and Arm-PCR of CDR3 regions. TCRdb redid the calling of the multiplex PCR reads with MiXCR, one entry per CDR3 protein. The data hold around 450,000 distinct CDR3 sequences, with roughly 15% observed a single time. Documented time point: newly diagnosed GD, antithyroid drugs for less than 3 months. RNA extracted from PBMCs served as the sequencing template. The sample was also linked to a second study, of T cells in Graves' hyperthyroidism and ophthalmopathy.

The material was peripheral blood mononuclear cells (PBMCs), obtained at new diagnosis, from a patient treated with antithyroid drugs. The receptors here all came from a man aged 40-50 years with Graves disease.

This clonotype showed up just a few times. V and J are TRBV6-1 and TRBJ2-6, with 12 bases matching TRBD2. V gave up 1 base and J gave up 0 bases; unmatched junction bases: 4. The V gene's germline CDR1 is MNHNS and CDR2 SASEGT. The CDR3 spans 19 residues. The CDR3 protein is CASSEGPLAGGSGANVLTF. The CDR3 coding sequence is TGTGCCAGCAGTGAAGGCCCACTAGCGGGGGGCTCTGGGGCCAACGTCCTGACTTTC.

This clonotype has ten or more counts. The chain couples TRBV7-9 to TRBJ2-7; 9 bases fit TRBD2. The CDR3 loop spans 16 amino acids. V shed 5 bases and J 6 bases; nucleotides not matched to a gene: 14. The germline gives CDR1 SEHNR, CDR2 FQNEAQ (reference sequence). CDR3 sequence reads: CASSHPGGAGGGEQYF. Here the CDR3 DNA reads TGTGCCAGCAGCCACCCCGGCGGAGCGGGAGGCGGCGAGCAGTACTTC.

The CDR3 is CASSQDGSATDTQYF. The CDR3 DNA is TGTGCCAGCAGCCAAGATGGTAGCGCGACAGATACGCAGTATTTT. V usage is TRBV3-1 and J usage is TRBJ2-3; D might be TRBD2 (5 bases). V was clipped by 0 bases and J by 3 bases, with 10 bases between them. The CDR3 runs to 15 residues. Germline CDR1 LGHDT, CDR2 YNNKEL (reference sequence).

The chain has TRBV6-4 and TRBJ2-7; 11 bases map to TRBD2. The junction had 5 bases not matched to a gene; V was cut back by 7 bases and J by 6 bases. Germline loops: CDR1 MRHNA, CDR2 SNTAGT. This CDR3 region has 13 residues. CDR3 coding DNA: TGTGCCAGCATCGGGGGACTAGCGGTCGAGCAGTACTTC. Protein sequence: CASIGGLAVEQYF.

This clonotype appeared many times. The rearrangement joins TRBV7-8 to TRBJ2-1, with D perhaps TRBD2 (5 bases). The better agreement between TRBJ2-5 and the DNA end casts doubt on the J call. The CDR3 extends over 14 amino acids. The germline CDR1 and CDR2 sequences are SGHVS and FQNEAQ. CDR3 bases: TGTGCCAGCAGCCTGGACTTGGGCCTGGAGACCCAGTACTTC. Its translation: CASSLDLGLETQYF.

This clonotype came up many times. The V gene is TRBV5-1, the J gene TRBJ2-2; a weak D match, TRBD1 (6 bases). The ends were cut back, 0 bases at V and 3 bases at J, with 12 bases in the middle. There are 16 residues in the CDR3. Looked up from germline, CDR1 is SGHRS and CDR2 is YFSETQ. The CDR3 DNA sequence: TGCGCCAGCAGCTTGGAAGGGACAACACACACCGGGGAGCTGTTTTTT. This gives the protein CASSLEGTTHTGELFF.

This clonotype showed up many times. The J gene is TRBJ2-5, the V gene TRBV24-1; no reliable D call. Germline-derived CDR1 and CDR2 are KGHDR and SFDVKD. The ends were cut back, 7 bases at V and 4 bases at J, with 15 bases in the middle. This CDR3 region has 14 residues. The CDR3 spells CATRNTPGTETQYF. The CDR3 DNA reads TGTGCCACCAGGAATACCCCGGGCACAGAGACCCAGTACTTC.

Only a few counts were recorded for this clonotype. The V gene is TRBV7-3, the J gene TRBJ2-2, with unresolved D. The CDR3 runs 14 residues. Per germline, CDR1 SGHTA and CDR2 FQGTGA. With 1 base removed from V and 1 base from J, the gap between germline ends came to 4 bases. The CDR3 reads CASSLKKNTGELFF. The CDR3 region has the DNA TGTGCCAGCAGCTTAAAGAAGAACACCGGGGAGCTGTTTTTT.

The chain has TRBV11-2 and TRBJ2-1, with TRBD2 matching over 8 bases. Germline CDR1 and CDR2: SGHAT and FQNNGV. The CDR3 extends over 16 amino acids. Trimming removed 1 base from V and 3 bases from J; junction bases left unmatched: 5. The CDR3, as DNA: TGTGCCAGCAGCTTAGTCGGGAGGGCCTACTACAATGAGCAGTTCTTC. Its protein is CASSLVGRAYYNEQFF. Full variable domain (rest looked up from reference TRBV11-2 and TRBJ2-1): EAGVAQSPRYKIIEKRQSVAFWCNPISGHATLYWYQQILGQGPKLLIQFQNNGVVDDSQLPKDRFSAERLKGVDSTLKIQPAKLEDSAVYLCASSLVGRAYYNEQFFGPGTRLTVL.

This clonotype was seen a handful of times. This may stem from a read error, because a much larger clone lies one nucleotide away. The chain combines TRBV20-1 with TRBJ2-3, with 11 bases aligning to TRBD2. The CDR3 extends over 16 amino acids. Trimming at V came to 2 bases and at J to 2 bases, leaving 6 bases not matched to a gene. Germline CDR1 reads DFQATT; CDR2 reads SNEGSKA (reference sequence). CDR3 sequence (DNA): TGCAGTGCTAGAAAGGCTAGCGGGAGGCCCACAGATACGCAGTATTTT. It translates to CSARKASGRPTDTQYF.

This clonotype came up many times. The chain is built from TRBV12-3 or TRBV12-4 and TRBJ2-1; D might be TRBD2 (6 bases). The CDR3 runs 16 residues. Trimming left V 6 bases short and J 4 bases short, with 19 bases between. The CDR3 here is CASSPAALAPYNEQFF. The CDR3 DNA sequence: TGTGCCAGCAGCCCCGCCGCGCTAGCGCCTTACAATGAGCAGTTCTTC.

This clonotype was counted a few times. V is TRBV19 and J is TRBJ2-1; unclear D gene. The V gene's germline CDR1 is LNHDA and CDR2 SQIVND (reference sequence). V lost 3 bases to trimming and J lost 4 bases, with 13 bases between them. The CDR3 is 15 residues long. CDR3 residues: CASSISGVEYNEQFF. The CDR3 nucleotides are TGTGCCAGTAGTATCTCTGGGGTGGAGTACAATGAGCAGTTCTTC.

The table lists this clonotype with many counts. V is TRBV7-9 and J is TRBJ2-3, with 10 bases that match TRBD2. V lost 3 bases, J lost 5 bases, and 8 bases stayed unmatched. CDR3 length equals 16 residues. Germline V gives CDR1 SEHNR, CDR2 FQNEAQ (reference sequence). CDR3 in DNA: TGTGCCAGCAGCTTGACCCCGACTAGCGGGTTAGATACGCAGTATTTT. Translation: CASSLTPTSGLDTQYF.

The chain employs TRBV20-1 and TRBJ2-3; 7 bases align to TRBD1. Germline trimming cut 0 bases from V and 3 bases from J; bases unmatched to any gene: 9. The CDR3 length is 16 residues. Germline CDR1 reads DFQATT; CDR2 reads SNEGSKA (reference sequence). The CDR3 sequence: CSARERGGSWTDTQYF. The CDR3 DNA is TGCAGTGCTAGAGAAAGAGGGGGCAGTTGGACAGATACGCAGTATTTT.

This clonotype showed up many times. The chain carries TRBV18 and TRBJ2-2; the D gene is possibly TRBD1 (6 bases). This CDR3 spans 16 amino acids. V shed 0 bases and J shed 0 bases, with 8 bases lying between them. Germline lookup yields CDR1 KGHSH and CDR2 LQKENI. The CDR3 reads CASSPPQGPNTGELFF. The CDR3 nucleotides read TGTGCCAGCTCACCACCTCAGGGGCCGAACACCGGGGAGCTGTTTTTT.

This clonotype was counted many times. V is TRBV19 and J is TRBJ2-5; 14 nucleotides agree with TRBD2. Germline V gene lookup returns CDR1 LNHDA and CDR2 SQIVND (reference sequence). The CDR3 loop spans 16 amino acids. V gave up 5 bases and J gave up 4 bases; unmatched junction bases: 6. The CDR3 DNA sequence: TGTGCCAGTAGTTCCGGGACTAGCGGGAGCTCAGAGACCCAGTACTTC. Encoded protein: CASSSGTSGSSETQYF.

This clonotype was seen ten or more times. The chain is built from TRBV5-1 and TRBJ2-7; no reliable D call. The germline CDR1 and CDR2 sequences are SGHRS and YFSETQ. V was pared by 3 bases and J by 6 bases, with 13 bases between. There are 13 residues in the CDR3. The chain's CDR3 is CASSSSKGFEQYF. The CDR3 DNA follows: TGCGCCAGCAGCTCGTCGAAAGGGTTCGAGCAGTACTTC.

The sample holds many counts of this clonotype. The genes are TRBV20-1 and TRBJ2-1; TRBD1 is a possible D gene (6 bases). The ends were cut back, 0 bases at V and 8 bases at J, with 17 bases in the middle. The germline V gene encodes CDR1 DFQATT and CDR2 SNEGSKA (reference sequence). The CDR3 consists of 15 residues. The CDR3 nucleotides are TGCAGTGCTAGAGAAAACCCGGGCCAGGGGCATGAGCAGTTCTTC. Translating it yields CSARENPGQGHEQFF.

This clonotype was seen at least ten times. The genes are TRBV5-1 and TRBJ2-7; D unclear. Trimming left V 4 bases short and J 0 bases short, with 14 bases between. The CDR3 has 15 amino acids. Per germline, CDR1 SGHRS and CDR2 YFSETQ. The CDR3: CASSGGRSSSYEQYF. DNA for the CDR3: TGCGCCAGCAGCGGCGGACGTTCGAGCTCCTACGAGCAGTACTTC. The full variable domain, completed using reference TRBV5-1 and TRBJ2-7, is KAGVTQTPRYLIKTRGQQVTLSCSPISGHRSVSWYQQTPGQGLQFLFEYFSETQRNKGNFPGRFSGRQFSNSRSEMNVSTLELGDSALYLCASSGGRSSSYEQYFGPGTRLTVT.

This clonotype was recorded many times. The V and J genes are TRBV2 and TRBJ1-5, with D maybe TRBD1 (6 bases). The CDR3 extends over 14 amino acids. Looked up from germline, CDR1 is SNHLY and CDR2 is FYNNEI. V was clipped by 7 bases and J by 2 bases, with 12 bases between them. Here the CDR3 DNA reads TGTGCCAGCACCCGGGAGGGGGGCAATCAGCCCCAGCATTTT. This translates into CASTREGGNQPQHF.

Comments on this clonotype: A much larger clone differs by one base, so this may be a read error. This chain links TRBV11-2 with TRBJ1-1; no clear D. The CDR3 consists of 17 residues. CDR1 is SGHAT, CDR2 FQNNGV, per germline. The CDR3 reads CAGSFPRTQPEGTEAFF. DNA for the CDR3: TGTGCCGGCAGCTTCCCCCGGACTCAACCAGAAGGGACTGAAGCTTTCTTT.

The chain employs TRBV12-3 or TRBV12-4 and TRBJ2-2; TRBD2 aligns across 10 bases. Germline trimming cut 3 bases from V and 7 bases from J; bases unmatched to any gene: 5. The CDR3 extends over 15 amino acids. CDR3 sequence: CASSFLAGAFGELFF. The CDR3 DNA is TGTGCCAGCAGTTTTCTAGCGGGAGCGTTCGGGGAGCTGTTTTTT.

The table lists this clonotype with many counts. The V call is TRBV5-1, the J call TRBJ2-7; the match to TRBD1 covers 10 bases. The CDR3 consists of 14 residues. The junction had 5 bases not matched to a gene; V was cut back by 4 bases and J by 4 bases. Germline V CDR1 and CDR2: SGHRS, YFSETQ. The DNA for the CDR3 is TGCGCCAGCAGCACCGGGACAGGGGCGTACGAGCAGTACTTC. It specifies CASSTGTGAYEQYF.

The gene calls are TRBV2 and TRBJ2-5; D is possibly TRBD1 or TRBD2 (5 bases each). This CDR3 contains 14 residues. CDR1 is SNHLY and CDR2 is FYNNEI in the germline V gene. V lost 4 bases to trimming and J lost 7 bases, with 16 bases between them. The CDR3 is CASSGGAAGGTQYF. DNA for the CDR3: TGTGCCAGCAGTGGAGGGGCCGCAGGTGGGACCCAGTACTTC.

This clonotype was seen at least ten times. The chain employs TRBV20-1 and TRBJ2-4; 9 nucleotides align to TRBD1. This CDR3 is built from 15 residues. Germline lookup yields CDR1 DFQATT and CDR2 SNEGSKA (reference sequence). After removal of 3 bases from V and 7 bases from J, the junction contained 10 bases not matched to a gene. The CDR3 DNA follows: TGCAGTGCTAGGGGAAACCCGGGACAGGGCAACATTCAGTACTTC. It encodes CSARGNPGQGNIQYF.